This TCR beta chain originates from a study of CD8 T cells in ankylosing spondylitis. Findings of the study overall: There was reportedly significant enrichment of clones that were disease-linked in matched ankylosing spondylitis synovial fluid. Peripheral blood samples showed relatively rare disease-linked clones, and these clones were CD8+. Seemingly distinctive of ankylosing spondylitis blood was a TCR beta motif formed by eight highly homologous variants.

J lost 4 bases, V lost 5 bases, and 7 bases had no gene match. CDR1 SQVTM and CDR2 ANQGSEA come from the germline V gene. This CDR3 region has 15 residues. In regard to this clonotype: Its specificity is not known.

TCRdb analysed the 5' RACE reads with MiXCR anew, one entry per CDR3 protein. The repertoire holds fewer than 400,000 distinct CDR3 sequences, with roughly 8% as singletons. Sequencing was done on a sample of blood, either unsorted or a sorted T cell fraction (not recorded which). The chain carries TRBV29-1 and TRBJ2-2, with 10 positions matching TRBD2. The clonotype was recovered from a male donor with ankylosing spondylitis. In DNA form, the CDR3 reads TGCAGCGTTTCTATAGCGGGAGGCACCACCGGGGAGCTGTTTTTT. This sequence encodes CSVSIAGGTTGELFF.